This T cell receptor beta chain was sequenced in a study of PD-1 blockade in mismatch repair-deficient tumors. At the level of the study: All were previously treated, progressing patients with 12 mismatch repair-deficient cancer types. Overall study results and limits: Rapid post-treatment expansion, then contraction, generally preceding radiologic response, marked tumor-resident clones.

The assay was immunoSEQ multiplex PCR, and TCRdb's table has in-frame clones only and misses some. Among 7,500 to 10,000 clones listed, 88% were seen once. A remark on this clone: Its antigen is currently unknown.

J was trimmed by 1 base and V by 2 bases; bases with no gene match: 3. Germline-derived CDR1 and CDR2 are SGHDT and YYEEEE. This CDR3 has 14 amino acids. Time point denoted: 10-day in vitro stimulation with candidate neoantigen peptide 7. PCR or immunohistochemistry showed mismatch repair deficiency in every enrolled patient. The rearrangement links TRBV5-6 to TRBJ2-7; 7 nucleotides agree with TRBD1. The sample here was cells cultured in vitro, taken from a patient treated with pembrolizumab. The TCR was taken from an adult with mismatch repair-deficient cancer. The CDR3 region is CASSFDRVSYEQYF. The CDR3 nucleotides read TGTGCCAGCAGCTTTGACAGGGTGTCCTACGAGCAGTACTTC.